This TCR beta chain is from a study of cytomegalovirus exposure and HLA in healthy donors. PCR used 60 Vbeta primers and 13 Jbeta primers. The repertoire was sequenced with immunoSEQ multiplex PCR; TCRdb's copy has only in-frame clones and lacks some. The table has 120,000 or so clones, roughly two thirds seen once. The receptor's source is a young man in good health and CMV-seropositive. Sequenced sample: PBMCs.

CDR3 in amino acids: CATMGQGVTDTQYF. In DNA, the CDR3 is TGTGCCACCATGGGACAGGGGGTTACAGATACGCAGTATTTT. The chain has TRBV10-3 and TRBJ2-3; 11 positions match TRBD1. Germline trimming cut 10 bases from V and 3 bases from J; bases unmatched to any gene: 6. The CDR3 covers 14 residues. CDR1 is ENHRY, CDR2 SYGVKD, per germline.